One sample yielded the 8 T cell receptor beta chains listed below, sequenced in a study of shared clonotypes between healthy human individuals. Here immunoSEQ multiplex PCR was the method, and the copy in TCRdb shows in-frame clones only, minus some. The sample contains more than 2,000,000 clones, around 94% of which appear only once. What was sequenced was naive CD4+ T cells sorted from blood. The subset: CD45RA+ positively selected. The source of these receptors is a man younger than 30 in good health.

The genes are TRBV10-3 and TRBJ2-7; the D gene is possibly TRBD2 (6 bases). The V gene's germline CDR1 is ENHRY and CDR2 SYGVKD. V lost 8 bases and J lost 2, with 13 bases in between. CDR3 length equals 13 residues. The CDR3 here is CAIQGRTTYEQYF. The CDR3 bases are TGTGCCATCCAAGGCAGGACTACCTACGAGCAGTACTTC.

The rearrangement links TRBV9 to TRBJ2-1; 15 nucleotides match TRBD2. V shed 4 bases and J 10 bases; nucleotides not matched to a gene: 9. This CDR3 is built from 16 residues. CDR1 is SGDLS, CDR2 YYNGEE, per germline. The CDR3 loop is CASSHRTSGGAGEQFF. CDR3 in DNA: TGTGCCAGCAGCCACCGGACTAGCGGGGGGGCAGGGGAGCAGTTCTTC.

The rearrangement uses TRBV6-5 and TRBJ1-5, with 10 bases fitting TRBD1. With 6 bases clipped from V and 7 bases from J, the junction kept 9 bases outside the gene matches. The germline V gene has CDR1 MNHEY and CDR2 SVGAGI. The CDR3 loop spans 15 amino acids. For the CDR3, the DNA is TGTGCCAGCAGAGAAAGACAGGGGGCTATCCAGCCCCAGCATTTT. Residues: CASRERQGAIQPQHF.

The rearrangement uses TRBV14 and TRBJ2-1; 8 bases are a match to TRBD1. This CDR3 contains 17 residues. J was trimmed by 1 base and V by 4 bases; bases with no gene match: 9. Germline V gene data show CDR1 as SGHDN and CDR2 as FVKESK. The CDR3 sequence: CASSPLGTGRSYNEQFF. The CDR3 coding sequence is TGTGCCAGCAGCCCCCTCGGGACAGGCCGTTCCTACAATGAGCAGTTCTTC.

The genes are TRBV7-9 and TRBJ2-3, with 10 bases fitting TRBD1. Germline V gene data show CDR1 as SEHNR and CDR2 as FQNEAQ (reference sequence). This CDR3 comprises 14 residues. The V gene end was trimmed by 3 bases and the J gene end by 6 bases; junction bases not matched to a gene: 3. The CDR3 loop reads CASSFGTGVDTQYF. CDR3 sequence (DNA): TGTGCCAGCAGCTTCGGGACAGGGGTGGATACGCAGTATTTT.

The chain joins TRBV6-6 to TRBJ2-5; possible D gene TRBD2, 5 bases. This CDR3 has 16 amino acids. Germline V gene data show CDR1 as MNHNY and CDR2 as SVGAGI (reference sequence). Deletions cut 4 bases from V and 1 base from J, with 16 bases between. The CDR3 DNA is TGTGCCAGCAGTTCCTACTTAACTAGTTTCCAAGAGACCCAGTACTTC. Encoded protein: CASSSYLTSFQETQYF.

This clone was detected only once. This chain links TRBV9 with TRBJ1-1; 8 bases map to TRBD1. The CDR3 runs 15 residues. Germline V lookup: CDR1 SGDLS, CDR2 YYNGEE. V lost 0 bases, J lost 1 base, and 2 bases stayed unmatched. The CDR3: CASSVGGQANTEAFF. CDR3 DNA sequence: TGTGCCAGCAGCGTAGGGGGACAGGCGAACACTGAAGCTTTCTTT.

This clone has only one observation. The rearrangement uses TRBV2 and TRBJ2-2; possibly TRBD1 for D (5 bases). The CDR3 length is 15 residues. Per germline, CDR1 SNHLY and CDR2 FYNNEI. The V end was cut by 3 bases, the J end by 5 bases, with 13 bases between. CDR3 in DNA: TGTGCCAGCAGTGAGGTGGGGCAGGGAACCGGGGAGCTGTTTTTT. Its protein product is CASSEVGQGTGELFF.